This T cell receptor (beta chain) comes out of a study of blood T cell repertoires in COVID-19. Overall study context: PBMCs, B-cell-depleted T cells, or T cells were the source of the cDNA or gDNA that made up the material.

Original processing methods: Reference gene primer amplification yielded estimated nucleated cell counts. The method was immunoSEQ multiplex PCR; TCRdb's version includes in-frame clones alone and lacks a portion of them. V, J and clone size are those of that table, while D and trimming were read from the DNA. Here the sample spans about 160,000 clones, roughly 80% being singletons. Trimming cost V 0 bases and J 2 bases, with 8 bases left between them. The CDR3 length is 14 residues. CDR1 SGDLS and CDR2 YYNGEE come from the germline V gene. It was during active infection that Seattle patients were enrolled and then longitudinally followed.

The TCR originated in a woman aged 40 to 50 with COVID-19, enrolled during active disease. The specimen sequenced was peripheral blood. The chain carries TRBV9 and TRBJ2-5, with a weak D call TRBD1 (5 bases). As DNA, the CDR3 is TGTGCCAGCAGCGTAGATCACAGGCAAGAGACCCAGTACTTC. Its protein product is CASSVDHRQETQYF.